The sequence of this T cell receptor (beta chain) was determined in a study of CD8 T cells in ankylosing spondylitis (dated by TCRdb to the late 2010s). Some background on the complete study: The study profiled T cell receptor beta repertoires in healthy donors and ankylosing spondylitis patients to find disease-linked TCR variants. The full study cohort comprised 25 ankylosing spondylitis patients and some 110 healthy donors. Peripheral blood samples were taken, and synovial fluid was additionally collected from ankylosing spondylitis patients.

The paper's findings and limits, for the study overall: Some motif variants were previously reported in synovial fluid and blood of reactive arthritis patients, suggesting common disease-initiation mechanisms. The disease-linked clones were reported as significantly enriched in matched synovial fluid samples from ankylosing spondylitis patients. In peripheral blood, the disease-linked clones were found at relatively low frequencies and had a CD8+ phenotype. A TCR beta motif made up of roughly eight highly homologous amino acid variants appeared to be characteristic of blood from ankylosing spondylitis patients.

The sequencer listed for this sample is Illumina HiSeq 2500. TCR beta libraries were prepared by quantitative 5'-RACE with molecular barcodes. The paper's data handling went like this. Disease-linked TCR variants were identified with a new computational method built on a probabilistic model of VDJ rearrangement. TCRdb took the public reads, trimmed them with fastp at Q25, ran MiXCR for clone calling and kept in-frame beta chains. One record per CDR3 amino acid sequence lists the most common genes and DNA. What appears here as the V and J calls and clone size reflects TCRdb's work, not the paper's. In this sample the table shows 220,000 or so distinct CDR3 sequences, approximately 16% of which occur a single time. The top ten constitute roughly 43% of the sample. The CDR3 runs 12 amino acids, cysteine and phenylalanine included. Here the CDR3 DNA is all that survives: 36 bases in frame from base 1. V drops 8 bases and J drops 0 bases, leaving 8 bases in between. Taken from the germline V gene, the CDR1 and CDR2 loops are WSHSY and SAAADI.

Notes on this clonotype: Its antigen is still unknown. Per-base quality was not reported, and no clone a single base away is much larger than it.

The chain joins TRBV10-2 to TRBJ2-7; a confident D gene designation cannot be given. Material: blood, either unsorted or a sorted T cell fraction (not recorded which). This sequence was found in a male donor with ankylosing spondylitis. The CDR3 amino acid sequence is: CASETSSYEQYF. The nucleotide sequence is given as TGCGCCAGCGAGACAAGCTCCTACGAGCAGTACTTC.